Below, 28 T cell receptor beta chains from the same sample are listed, as sequenced in a study of CD8+CD57+ T cells in acquired aplastic anemia. Genomic DNA acted as the template from which TCR beta VDJ combination and CDR3 sequence profiling were carried out. TCRdb called the reads again in MiXCR, with one record for every CDR3 protein. Of 250,000 or so distinct CDR3 sequences in the sample, around half were seen once. The sequenced patients had an expansion of CD8+CD57+ cells seen by flow cytometry. Sequencing input: sorted CD4+, CD8+, or CD8+CD57+ T cells (not recorded which) from PBMCs. All receptors derive from a human donor with aplastic anemia.

This clonotype was picked up many times. The J gene is TRBJ2-1, the V gene TRBV7-3; TRBD1 matches at 11 bases. The germline CDR1 and CDR2 sequences are SGHTA and FQGTGA. This CDR3 comprises 16 residues. The V and J ends lost 4 bases and 8 bases, in that order; junction bases with no gene match: 10. The CDR3 sequence is CASSSVGTGGMDEQFF. DNA for the CDR3: TGTGCCAGCAGCTCTGTGGGGACAGGGGGTATGGATGAGCAGTTCTTC.

This clonotype was recorded many times. The V call is TRBV9, the J call TRBJ2-1; D remains unclear. Trimming stripped 0 bases from V and 2 bases from J, with 6 bases between. CDR3 length: 14 amino acids. Germline V gene sequence: CDR1 SGDLS, CDR2 YYNGEE. The CDR3 reads CASSVEGTYNEQFF. The CDR3 bases are TGTGCCAGCAGCGTAGAAGGGACCTACAATGAGCAGTTCTTC.

This chain uses TRBV20-1 with TRBJ1-1; D might be TRBD1 (6 bases). This CDR3 has 14 residues. Germline assignment: CDR1 DFQATT and CDR2 SNEGSKA (reference sequence). V dropped 6 bases and J dropped 4 bases, with 18 bases sitting between them. The CDR3 loop is CSAKGEGGSTEAFF. The CDR3 coding sequence is TGCAGTGCAAAGGGGGAGGGGGGTTCCACTGAAGCTTTCTTT.

This clonotype has a handful of counts. V and J are TRBV6-1 and TRBJ1-5, with D possibly TRBD1 on 5 matching bases. CDR1 is MNHNS, CDR2 SASEGT, per germline. V gave up 5 bases and J gave up 2 bases, with 16 bases separating them. The CDR3 covers 16 residues. The CDR3 coding sequence is TGTGCCAGCAGTCCGGACCGAGAAGGGGGCAATCAGCCCCAGCATTTT. Protein sequence: CASSPDREGGNQPQHF.

V usage is TRBV25-1 and J usage is TRBJ2-3, with D hard to call. CDR1 MGHDK and CDR2 SYGVNS come from the germline V gene. The V end was cut by 5 bases, the J end by 0 bases, with 12 bases between. This CDR3 region has 15 residues. In nucleotides, the CDR3 is TGTGCCAGCAGTTTTCTGAGGTCTAGCACAGATACGCAGTATTTT. Its translation is CASSFLRSSTDTQYF.

This clonotype was detected only a few times. The V gene is TRBV9, the J gene TRBJ2-5, with a tentative D call TRBD1 (5 bases). V lost 4 bases and J lost 5, with 12 bases in between. Germline assignment: CDR1 SGDLS and CDR2 YYNGEE. The CDR3 runs 13 residues. Here the CDR3 DNA reads TGTGCCAGCAGCCCCCGACAGCTCGAGACCCAGTACTTC. It translates to CASSPRQLETQYF.

The V gene is TRBV27, the J gene TRBJ2-5; possibly TRBD2 for D (7 bases). V shed 3 bases and J shed 5 bases, with 16 bases lying between them. The CDR3 has 15 residues. Germline V gives CDR1 MNHEY, CDR2 SMNVEV (reference sequence). In nucleotides, the CDR3 is TGTGCCAGCAGTTTCACTAGGCGCGGGGGCGAGACCCAGTACTTC. This sequence encodes CASSFTRRGGETQYF.

On this clonotype itself: At one boundary the junction diverges from the germline segment, which might be a read error. The chain carries TRBV5-1 and TRBJ1-2; TRBD1 aligns across 10 bases. The CDR3 has 14 residues. In germline, CDR1 is SGHRS, CDR2 YFSETQ. In DNA form, the CDR3 reads TGCGCCAACAGCTTAGGGACAGGGGACTATGGCTACACCTTC. It codes for CANSLGTGDYGYTF.

The chain joins TRBV25-1 to TRBJ2-7, with a tentative D call TRBD2 (5 bases). The CDR3 sequence is 13 residues long. V lost 1 base to trimming and J lost 9 bases, with 13 bases between them. Germline V gene sequence: CDR1 MGHDK, CDR2 SYGVNS. CDR3 region: CASSEFGQDWQYF. The CDR3 DNA reads TGTGCCAGCAGTGAATTTGGGCAGGACTGGCAGTACTTC.

The chain uses TRBV5-5 and TRBJ2-1; D gene ambiguous. Trimming took 4 bases from V and 3 from J, leaving 14 bases between them. CDR1 and CDR2 from the germline V gene are SGHKS and YYEKEE (reference sequence). There are 15 residues in the CDR3. CDR3 DNA sequence: TGTGCCAGCAGCCAATCAGCCCGCGGCTACAATGAGCAGTTCTTC. Translated: CASSQSARGYNEQFF.

The table lists this clonotype with many counts. This chain links TRBV12-3 or TRBV12-4 with TRBJ1-1, with D possibly matching TRBD1 (5 bases). V was clipped by 7 bases and J by 1 base, with 10 bases between them. The CDR3 runs to 13 residues. CDR3 nucleotide sequence: TGTGCCAGCACCGCAACAGGGAACACTGAAGCTTTCTTT. Protein sequence: CASTATGNTEAFF.

This clonotype was observed once. This chain joins TRBV7-6 and TRBJ2-7; unclear D gene. The CDR3 contains 15 residues. Per the germline V gene, CDR1 is SGHVS and CDR2 is FNYEAQ. The V end was cut by 5 bases, the J end by 0 bases, with 14 bases between. The CDR3 region has the DNA TGTGCCAGCAGCCAGTCGGAGACGCTCTCCTACGAGCAGTACTTC. Translating gives CASSQSETLSYEQYF. Filled out from reference TRBV7-6 and TRBJ2-7, the complete variable domain reads GAGVSQSPRYKVTKRGQDVALRCDPISGHVSLYWYRQALGQGPEFLTYFNYEAQQDKSGLPNDRFSAERPEGSISTLTIQRTEQRDSAMYRCASSQSETLSYEQYFGPGTRLTVT.

This clonotype appeared many times. This chain links TRBV24-1 with TRBJ2-2; tentative D call: TRBD2 (6 bases). With 0 bases removed from V and 3 bases from J, the gap between germline ends came to 10 bases. This CDR3 spans 16 amino acids. CDR1 is KGHDR and CDR2 is SFDVKD in the germline V gene. The CDR3 nucleotides are TGTGCCACCAGTGATTTGGGAGGGTCTGACACCGGGGAGCTGTTTTTT. It specifies CATSDLGGSDTGELFF.

This clonotype was seen many times. The chain employs TRBV7-3 and TRBJ2-1, with 8 bases aligning to TRBD2. The CDR3 has 17 amino acids. Per the germline V gene, CDR1 is SGHTA and CDR2 is FQGTGA. V shed 2 bases, J shed 4 bases, and the junction held 10 bases outside the gene matches. CDR3 sequence (DNA): TGTGCCAGCAGCTTAGATGGTCTAGCGGGTCCGTACAATGAGCAGTTCTTC. Its translation is CASSLDGLAGPYNEQFF.

The chain couples TRBV10-1 to TRBJ1-5; TRBD1 matches 7 bases. CDR3 length: 14 amino acids. Germline-derived CDR1 and CDR2 are WNHNN and SYGVQD (reference sequence). V shed 7 bases, J shed 6 bases, and the junction held 9 bases outside the gene matches. DNA of the CDR3: TGCGCCAGCATTGTACGACAGGGAGGTCAGCCCCAGCATTTT. It codes for CASIVRQGGQPQHF.

This clonotype was observed many times. This chain connects TRBV9 to TRBJ1-2; 7 bases fit TRBD1. The CDR3 has 13 amino acids. Germline V gene sequence: CDR1 SGDLS, CDR2 YYNGEE. J was trimmed by 4 bases and V by 4 bases; bases with no gene match: 4. The CDR3 region has the DNA TGTGCCAGCAGCCTCCGGGACAGCTATGGCTACACCTTC. Protein: CASSLRDSYGYTF.

This clonotype was detected many times. The V and J genes are TRBV7-8 and TRBJ2-1; no firm D call. CDR1 and CDR2 from the germline V gene are SGHVS and FQNEAQ. The CDR3 is 16 amino acids. Deletions cut 1 base from V and 0 bases from J, with 10 bases between. This CDR3 reads CASSLDVGSSYNEQFF. As DNA, the CDR3 is TGTGCCAGCAGCTTAGATGTGGGAAGCTCCTACAATGAGCAGTTCTTC.

V gene TRBV27 combines with J gene TRBJ2-7; weak D call: TRBD2 (5 bases). The CDR3 consists of 14 residues. CDR1 is MNHEY and CDR2 is SMNVEV in the germline V gene (reference sequence). The V end lost 0 bases, the J end lost 2 bases, and 8 bases lay between the germline ends. The CDR3 loop is CASSLSGSPYEQYF. CDR3 DNA: TGTGCCAGCAGTTTATCAGGGAGCCCCTACGAGCAGTACTTC.

This chain connects TRBV7-2 to TRBJ2-1, with D unresolved. Germline CDR1 reads SGHTA; CDR2 reads FQGNSA. Deletions cut 5 bases from V and 9 bases from J, with 8 bases between. This CDR3 has 11 residues. CDR3 nucleotides: TGTGCCAGCAGCCGCCTAATTGAGCAGTTCTTC. Amino acids: CASSRLIEQFF. Using reference TRBV7-2 and TRBJ2-1 for the parts outside the CDR3, the full variable domain is GAGVSQSPSNKVTEKGKDVELRCDPISGHTALYWYRQSLGQGLEFLIYFQGNSAPDKSGLPSDRFSAERTGGSVSTLTIQRTQQEDSAVYLCASSRLIEQFFGPGTRLTVL.

On this clonotype: A much larger clone lies one base from this, so it may be a read error. The chain couples TRBV7-8 to TRBJ2-2; 8 positions match TRBD2. V was clipped by 4 bases and J by 3 bases; unmatched bases: 1. CDR1 SGHVS and CDR2 FQNEAQ come from the germline V gene. The CDR3 extends over 14 amino acids. For the CDR3, the DNA is TGTGCCAGCAGCTCGGGGGGGTACACCGGGGAGCTGTTTTTT. Amino acid sequence: CASSSGGYTGELFF.

This sequence joins TRBV7-9 and TRBJ1-6, with no clear D. The CDR3 has 14 amino acids. The germline V gene has CDR1 SEHNR and CDR2 FQNEAQ (reference sequence). The V end was cut by 1 base, the J end by 7 bases, with 8 bases between. The CDR3 DNA sequence: TGTGCCAGCAGCTTAGACGGTGACAATTCACCCCTCCACTTT. Residues: CASSLDGDNSPLHF.

Notes on this clonotype: Just one base apart from a much larger clone, this may be a read error. This rearrangement joins TRBV12-3 or TRBV12-4 to TRBJ2-2; tentatively, D is TRBD2 (5 bases). CDR3 size: 15 residues. Here the CDR3 reads CASSYMGDYTGELVF. The CDR3 nucleotides are TGTGCCAGCAGTTATATGGGCGACTACACCGGGGAGCTGGTTTTT.

Turning to this clonotype: Lacking the conserved final phenylalanine or tryptophan, this CDR3 likely reflects a read error. The chain is built from TRBV24-1 and TRBJ2-7; the D is unclear. The germline CDR1 and CDR2 sequences are KGHDR and SFDVKD. The germline V and J ends were trimmed by 5 bases and 5 bases, with 9 bases remaining between them. This CDR3 has 12 residues. The CDR3 DNA sequence: TGTGCCACCAGTGGGCAAGGGAACGAGCAGTACCTC. Residues: CATSGQGNEQYL.

V is TRBV9 and J is TRBJ2-7, with unresolved D. Germline CDR1 is SGDLS and CDR2 is YYNGEE. The V end lost 0 bases, the J end lost 0 bases, and 7 bases lay between the germline ends. CDR3 length: 14 amino acids. The CDR3 here is CASSVGDTSYEQYF. The CDR3 nucleotides are TGTGCCAGCAGCGTAGGCGACACCTCCTACGAGCAGTACTTC.

Comments on this clonotype: Because the CDR3 is missing its conserved closing phenylalanine or tryptophan, this is likely a read error. The chain is built from TRBV6-5 and TRBJ1-1, with D unclear. This CDR3 comprises 14 residues. With 6 bases removed from V and 2 bases from J, the gap between germline ends came to 13 bases. Germline V CDR1 and CDR2: MNHEY, SVGAGI. The CDR3 DNA follows: TGTGCCAGCAGCCAAGTTCGGGGTAACACTGAAGCTTTCCTT. The encoded protein is CASSQVRGNTEAFL.

The rearrangement joins TRBV29-1 to TRBJ2-1, with D uncertain. Looked up from germline, CDR1 is SQVTM and CDR2 is ANQGSEA. V lost 4 bases and J 9 bases, leaving 19 bases between the germline ends. The CDR3 consists of 14 residues. The CDR3 sequence: CSVVARAVGSEQFF. The CDR3 DNA is TGCAGCGTTGTGGCTCGGGCAGTCGGCAGTGAGCAGTTCTTC.

This clonotype was seen a few times. CDR3 sequence reads: CASSQDPGQGGETQYF. CDR3 sequence (DNA): TGCGCCAGCAGCCAAGATCCCGGACAGGGGGGCGAGACCCAGTACTTC. The chain has TRBV4-1 and TRBJ2-5; 10 nucleotides line up with TRBD1. Per germline, CDR1 MGHRA and CDR2 YSYEKL. V was pared by 0 bases and J by 5 bases, with 6 bases of the junction left unmatched. CDR3 size: 16 residues.

The sample holds a few counts of this clonotype. V usage is TRBV6-2 or TRBV6-3 and J usage is TRBJ2-7; 7 bases fit TRBD2. The CDR3 loop spans 13 amino acids. The germline gives CDR1 MNHEY, CDR2 SVGEGT. Losses at the gene ends were 5 bases for V and 6 bases for J; bases not matched to a gene: 7. CDR3 nucleotide sequence: TGTGCCAGCAGTGGGAGGGGAGCGTCCGAGCAGTACTTC. Amino acid sequence: CASSGRGASEQYF.